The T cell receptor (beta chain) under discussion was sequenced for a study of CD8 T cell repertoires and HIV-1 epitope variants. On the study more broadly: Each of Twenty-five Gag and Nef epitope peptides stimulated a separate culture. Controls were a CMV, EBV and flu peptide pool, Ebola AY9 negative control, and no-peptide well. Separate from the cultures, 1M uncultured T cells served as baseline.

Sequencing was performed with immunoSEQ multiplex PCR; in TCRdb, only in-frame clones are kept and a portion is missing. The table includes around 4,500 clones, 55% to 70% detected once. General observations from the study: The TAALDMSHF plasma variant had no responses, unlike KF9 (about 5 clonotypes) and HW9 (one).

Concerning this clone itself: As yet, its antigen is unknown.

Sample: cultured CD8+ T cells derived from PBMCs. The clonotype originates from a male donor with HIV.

The chain's CDR3 is CASSGGEELSEAFF. For the CDR3, the DNA is TGTGCCAGCAGTGGAGGGGAAGAACTCTCTGAAGCTTTCTTT. The chain carries TRBV2 and TRBJ1-1; D might be TRBD1 (5 bases). V lost 4 bases and J lost 6, with 15 bases in between. This CDR3 has 14 amino acids. From germline, CDR1 is SNHLY and CDR2 FYNNEI. Supplemented by reference TRBV2 and TRBJ1-1, the full variable domain reads EPEVTQTPSHQVTQMGQEVILRCVPISNHLYFYWYRQILGQKVEFLVSFYNNEISEKSEIFDDQFSVERPDGSNFTLKIRSTKLEDSAMYFCASSGGEELSEAFFGQGTRLTVV.